These 22 T cell receptor beta chains were sequenced from one sample in a study of blood T cells in healthy people across ages. For the second PCR, which ran for 7 to 11 cycles, a sample-barcoded 5' primer and a J-beta primer mix were used. TCRdb re-called the 5' RACE reads with MiXCR, one entry per CDR3 protein. The repertoire holds around 700,000 distinct CDR3 sequences, with roughly 25% as singletons. In addition, the sample was reused for a study of T cells of mothers and their children.

Source material: blood. Every receptor here comes from a boy aged 10-17 years in good health.

This clonotype was found a few times. V is TRBV3-1 and J is TRBJ2-7, with TRBD1 as a possible D gene (6 bases). Trimming shortened V by 4 bases and J by 2 bases, and 12 bases separated the two germline ends. Germline V CDR1 and CDR2: LGHDT, YNNKEL (reference sequence). CDR3 size: 14 residues. For the CDR3, the DNA is TGTGCCAGCAGCCCTCTAGGGGGTGCCTACGAGCAGTACTTC. This translates into CASSPLGGAYEQYF.

This clonotype was detected a few times. This chain links TRBV9 with TRBJ1-1; D is unresolved. Germline V gene sequence: CDR1 SGDLS, CDR2 YYNGEE. CDR3 length equals 13 residues. Trimming shortened V by 4 bases and J by 7 bases, and 14 bases separated the two germline ends. The chain's CDR3 is CASSPIPDGEAFF. The CDR3 region has the DNA TGTGCCAGCAGCCCCATTCCGGACGGTGAAGCTTTCTTT.

The chain combines TRBV20-1 with TRBJ2-7; 8 positions match TRBD2. The trim removed 6 bases at V and 5 bases at J, leaving 15 bases unmatched. Per the germline V gene, CDR1 is DFQATT and CDR2 is SNEGSKA (reference sequence). The CDR3 covers 15 residues. CDR3 nucleotides: TGCAGTGCGAATCCATTGAGCGGGAGTTACGACGAGCAGTACTTC. Translated: CSANPLSGSYDEQYF.

This clonotype was counted ten times or more. The chain employs TRBV7-2 and TRBJ2-3; no reliable D call. Germline lookup yields CDR1 SGHTA and CDR2 FQGNSA. Trimming pared 5 bases from V and 2 bases from J, leaving 11 bases between. The CDR3 is 14 amino acids. CDR3 coding DNA: TGTGCCAGCAGCCCCATGGGATACACAGATACGCAGTATTTT. Amino acids: CASSPMGYTDTQYF.

This clonotype was counted only a few times. This chain connects TRBV2 to TRBJ2-5, with TRBD2 matching 13 bases. The V and J ends lost 3 bases and 5 bases, in that order; junction bases with no gene match: 3. The CDR3 totals 15 residues. Germline CDR1 reads SNHLY; CDR2 reads FYNNEI. CDR3 DNA sequence: TGTGCCAGCAGTGACGGACTAGCGGGAGACGAGACCCAGTACTTC. The encoded protein is CASSDGLAGDETQYF.

This clonotype was observed a few times. V and J are TRBV9 and TRBJ2-3, with 8 bases aligning to TRBD2. CDR3 length: 15 amino acids. The ends lost 0 bases at V and 2 bases at J; junction bases unmatched: 2. Germline-derived CDR1 and CDR2 are SGDLS and YYNGEE. CDR3 region: CASSVGGGPTDTQYF. The DNA for the CDR3 is TGTGCCAGCAGCGTAGGCGGGGGGCCCACAGATACGCAGTATTTT.

The chain couples TRBV20-1 to TRBJ2-5; no reliable D call. Matching the DNA end better, TRBJ2-7 makes the J call doubtful. This CDR3 has 13 amino acids. Germline assignment: CDR1 DFQATT and CDR2 SNEGSKA (reference sequence). The CDR3 DNA is TGCAGTGTCCCCGGAAAAGGGTTCTACGAGCAGTACTTC. As protein: CSVPGKGFYEQYF.

This clonotype was detected only a few times. The genes are TRBV19 and TRBJ1-4; no firm D call. V was trimmed by 6 bases and J by 7 bases, leaving 18 bases between them. The germline V gene has CDR1 LNHDA and CDR2 SQIVND (reference sequence). This CDR3 has 15 amino acids. CDR3 in DNA: TGTGCCAGTAGGATAAGTCGGGCCTCAGGTGAAAAACTGTTTTTT. This sequence encodes CASRISRASGEKLFF.

V and J are TRBV10-3 and TRBJ2-1; possible D gene TRBD1, 5 bases. Germline loops: CDR1 ENHRY, CDR2 SYGVKD. The CDR3 has 15 amino acids. V dropped 0 bases and J dropped 6 bases, with 12 bases sitting between them. CDR3 sequence: CAISESVTVGNEQFF. The CDR3 region has the DNA TGTGCCATCAGTGAGTCTGTGACAGTCGGCAATGAGCAGTTCTTC.

This chain links TRBV7-9 with TRBJ2-1; D remains ambiguous. Germline assignment: CDR1 SEHNR and CDR2 FQNEAQ (reference sequence). This CDR3 region has 13 residues. The V end was cut by 3 bases, the J end by 7 bases, with 10 bases between. The CDR3 sequence is CASSFGLWNEQFF. The CDR3 DNA follows: TGTGCCAGCAGCTTTGGCCTCTGGAATGAGCAGTTCTTC.

The rearrangement uses TRBV2 and TRBJ2-5; tentative D call: TRBD1 (6 bases). CDR1 SNHLY and CDR2 FYNNEI come from the germline V gene. The CDR3 extends over 14 amino acids. V lost 4 bases and J 4 bases, leaving 13 bases between the germline ends. The CDR3 reads CASSGQGRVETQYF. The CDR3 region has the DNA TGTGCCAGCAGTGGTCAGGGGAGAGTAGAGACCCAGTACTTC.

This chain links TRBV14 with TRBJ2-4; D uncertain. The length of the CDR3 is 13 residues. V was pared by 1 base and J by 2 bases, with 3 bases between. In germline, CDR1 is SGHDN, CDR2 FVKESK. The CDR3 loop reads CASSQGSKNIQYF. The CDR3 DNA reads as TGTGCCAGCAGCCAAGGCTCCAAAAACATTCAGTACTTC.

The sample holds a few counts of this clonotype. The V and J genes are TRBV21-1 and TRBJ2-7; the table's D call TRBD1 went unverified against the DNA. TRBV21-1 is a pseudogene segment. The CDR3 extends over 15 amino acids. The CDR3 sequence: CASRIGGGGSYEQYF. In DNA form, the CDR3 reads TGTGCCAGCAGGATCGGGGGCGGAGGCTCCTACGAGCAGTACTTC.

V gene TRBV4-1 combines with J gene TRBJ2-7; tentative D call: TRBD2 (6 bases). Per the germline V gene, CDR1 is MGHRA and CDR2 is YSYEKL. Trimming left V 4 bases short and J 3 bases short, with 13 bases between. This CDR3 is 14 amino acids long. The CDR3 protein is CASSPYRENYEQYF. CDR3 sequence (DNA): TGCGCCAGCAGCCCATACCGGGAGAACTACGAGCAGTACTTC.

The genes are TRBV12-3 or TRBV12-4 and TRBJ2-1, with D unresolved. The CDR3 runs to 18 residues. V gave up 6 bases and J gave up 0 bases, with 21 bases separating them. In DNA, the CDR3 is TGTGCCAGCAGCGCACTCTCTTTGCGTAACTTCTCCTACAATGAGCAGTTCTTC. Encoded protein: CASSALSLRNFSYNEQFF.

This clonotype is classed as large. The CDR3 bases are TGTGCCAGCAGCCTGGGGAGCGGGGGGTCAGATACGCAGTATTTT. It yields the protein CASSLGSGGSDTQYF. V and J are TRBV9 and TRBJ2-3, with TRBD2 identical over 9 bases. Germline assignment: CDR1 SGDLS and CDR2 YYNGEE. The CDR3 spans 15 residues. Trimming took 4 bases from V and 4 from J; bases not matched to a gene: 7.

The V and J genes are TRBV4-2 and TRBJ2-1; D is unclear. Trimming pared 0 bases from V and 5 bases from J, leaving 8 bases between. The CDR3 is made up of 14 amino acids. The V gene's germline CDR1 is LGHNA and CDR2 YNFKEQ. The CDR3 reads CASSQDIGHNEQFF. Written as DNA, the CDR3 is TGTGCCAGCAGCCAAGATATAGGGCACAATGAGCAGTTCTTC.

The chain couples TRBV5-1 to TRBJ2-1; tentative D call: TRBD1 (5 bases). Trimming stripped 4 bases from V and 10 bases from J, with 15 bases between. This CDR3 comprises 13 residues. The germline CDR1 and CDR2 sequences are SGHRS and YFSETQ. CDR3 in DNA: TGCGCCAGCAGCGGCTTAGGGGTATACGAGCAGTTCTTC. Residues: CASSGLGVYEQFF.

The CDR3 is CASSPRGAGYEQYF. The DNA of the CDR3 is TGTGCCAGCAGTCCCAGGGGGGCCGGTTACGAGCAGTACTTC. The rearrangement joins TRBV12-3 or TRBV12-4 to TRBJ2-5; D is perhaps TRBD1 (7 bases). The J call is in doubt because the DNA end fits TRBJ2-7 better. The CDR3 is 14 amino acids.

This clonotype was seen more than once but under ten times. The chain combines TRBV5-1 with TRBJ2-5; perhaps D is TRBD1 or TRBD2 (6 bases each). V was pared by 2 bases and J by 5 bases, with 22 bases between. CDR1 is SGHRS and CDR2 is YFSETQ in the germline V gene. There are 17 residues in the CDR3. Here the CDR3 DNA reads TGCGCCAGCAGCTTCTCTTCGGGGGCGACGTTTATCGAGACCCAGTACTTC. This translates into CASSFSSGATFIETQYF.

This clonotype was observed a few times. The DNA for the CDR3 is TGTGCCAGCTCCCCGCCGGGGATAACCACAGATACGCAGTATTTT. This codes for CASSPPGITTDTQYF. The rearrangement links TRBV7-9 to TRBJ2-3; D might be TRBD2 (5 bases). V was cut by 8 bases and J by 2 bases, with 17 bases left in between. The CDR3 consists of 15 residues. Germline V gene sequence: CDR1 SEHNR, CDR2 FQNEAQ (reference sequence).

The rearrangement uses TRBV7-8 and TRBJ2-1; 8 positions agree with TRBD2. The V segment lost 3 bases and the J segment 8 bases; nucleotides outside the gene matches: 12. The germline V gene encodes CDR1 SGHVS and CDR2 FQNEAQ. This CDR3 comprises 16 residues. In DNA form, the CDR3 reads TGTGCCAGCAGCTTTTCTTCGGGGGGGCTTATAGATGAGCAGTTCTTC. Translation: CASSFSSGGLIDEQFF. Based on the CDR3 plus reference TRBV7-8 and TRBJ2-1, the full variable domain is GAGVSQSPRYKVAKRGQDVALRCDPISGHVSLFWYQQALGQGPEFLTYFQNEAQLDKSGLPSDRFFAERPEGSVSTLKIQRTQQEDSAVYLCASSFSSGGLIDEQFFGPGTRLTVL.